These T cell receptor beta chains were read from a single sample in a study of cytomegalovirus exposure and HLA in healthy donors. TCRdb's table, derived via immunoSEQ multiplex PCR, lists solely in-frame clones and lacks some. The sample shows about 140,000 clones, 65% to 85% of them seen only once. The source material was PBMCs. The receptors here all came from a man in his fifties or sixties in good health and CMV-seronegative. Both conserved end residues are part of each CDR3. The D gene is left open where the match is weak. Size is stated for part of the rows, as once, few or many counts, or as a class when the clone is expanded.

v_gene	abundance	j_gene	d_gene	CDR3aa	CDR3nt
TRBV5-4	-	TRBJ2-7	-	CASSLVGADYEQYF	TGTGCCAGCAGCTTGGTTGGAGCCGACTACGAGCAGTACTTC
TRBV6-5	-	TRBJ2-1	TRBD2	CASRRGRDNEQFF	TGTGCCAGCAGACGAGGGAGGGACAATGAGCAGTTCTTC
TRBV11-3	-	TRBJ1-1	TRBD1	CASSSRGLVTEAFF	TGTGCCAGCAGCTCCAGGGGGCTGGTCACTGAAGCTTTCTTT
TRBV27	-	TRBJ2-1	TRBD1	CASSGTGINGEQFF	TGTGCCAGCTCCGGGACAGGGATAAACGGGGAGCAGTTCTTC
TRBV5-1	few	TRBJ2-2	TRBD2	CASSPSGVSDTGELFF	TGCGCCAGCAGCCCAAGCGGGGTTTCGGACACCGGGGAGCTGTTTTTT
TRBV18	once	TRBJ2-5	TRBD1	CASSPGQEVETQYF	TGTGCCAGCTCACCGGGACAGGAGGTGGAGACCCAGTACTTC
TRBV18	-	TRBJ1-1	-	CASSLRAGLNTEAFF	TGTGCCAGCTCACTCCGTGCAGGGTTGAACACTGAAGCTTTCTTT
TRBV7-9	-	TRBJ1-1	-	CASSRDITEAFF	TGTGCCAGCAGCCGGGACATCACTGAAGCTTTCTTT
TRBV19	-	TRBJ2-2	TRBD2	CASSPGTMFTGELFF	TGTGCCAGTAGTCCCGGGACTATGTTCACCGGGGAGCTGTTTTTT
TRBV10-1	-	TRBJ2-1	TRBD2	CASSDRQGGNEQFF	TGCGCCAGCAGTGATCGCCAGGGAGGGAATGAGCAGTTCTTC
TRBV9	-	TRBJ2-1	-	CASSRGGAPSYNEQFF	TGTGCCAGCAGCCGAGGGGGGGCCCCCTCCTACAATGAGCAGTTCTTC
TRBV5-6	few	TRBJ1-6	TRBD1	CASSRDRVDSPLHF	TGTGCCAGCAGCCGGGACAGGGTGGATTCACCCCTCCACTTT
TRBV5-4	few	TRBJ1-2	-	CASSLGGEGNYGYTF	TGTGCCAGCAGCTTGGGTGGGGAGGGTAACTATGGCTACACCTTC
TRBV29-1	-	TRBJ1-3	-	CSVFLLNTIYF	TGCAGCGTTTTTCTCTTGAACACCATATATTTT
TRBV11-1	once	TRBJ1-6	-	CASSLGGSNSPLHF	TGTGCCAGCAGCTTAGGCGGCAGCAATTCACCCCTCCACTTT
TRBV5-6	-	TRBJ1-6	-	CATSDSSYNSPLHF	TGTGCCACCTCAGACTCTTCCTATAATTCACCCCTCCACTTT
TRBV19	-	TRBJ2-1	-	CASSIEGPSYNEQFF	TGTGCCAGTAGTATAGAGGGGCCCTCCTACAATGAGCAGTTCTTC
TRBV6-4	-	TRBJ2-2	TRBD1	CASSRDRPGELFF	TGTGCCAGCAGTCGGGACAGGCCCGGGGAGCTGTTTTTT
TRBV2	few	TRBJ2-7	TRBD2	CASSPRGDEQYF	TGTGCCAGCAGTCCCCGGGGGGACGAGCAGTACTTC
TRBV5-1	-	TRBJ2-2	-	CASSLSPGDTGELFF	TGCGCCAGCAGCTTGTCCCCGGGGGACACCGGGGAGCTGTTTTTT
TRBV29-1	-	TRBJ2-1	TRBD1	CSVQGQGDGNEQFF	TGCAGCGTTCAGGGACAGGGTGACGGCAATGAGCAGTTCTTC
TRBV27	-	TRBJ2-7	-	CASSLFGTLFLEYF	TGTGCCAGCAGTTTATTCGGGACACTCTTTCTTGAGTACTTC
TRBV18	-	TRBJ1-1	-	CASSPTLGREAFF	TGTGCCAGCTCACCAACTTTGGGGCGTGAAGCTTTCTTT
TRBV7-3	-	TRBJ1-6	-	CASSRGGGVSPLHF	TGTGCCAGCAGCCGGGGGGGAGGGGTCTCACCCCTCCACTTT
TRBV6-5	-	TRBJ1-1	-	CASSYPGNEAFF	TGTGCCAGCAGTTACCCCGGTAATGAAGCTTTCTTT
TRBV30	few	TRBJ1-4	-	CAWRANEKLFF	TGTGCCTGGAGGGCCAATGAAAAACTGTTTTTT
TRBV5-4	few	TRBJ2-2	TRBD2	CASSPTSGRAVGELFF	TGTGCCAGCAGCCCTACTAGCGGGAGGGCCGTCGGGGAGCTGTTTTTT
TRBV2	-	TRBJ2-1	TRBD2	CASTQAGAIVGQFF	TGTGCCAGCACCCAAGCGGGAGCGATAGTCGGGCAGTTCTTC
TRBV28	few	TRBJ1-2	TRBD1	CASSAAPGQGGISYTF	TGTGCCAGCAGTGCCGCCCCCGGACAGGGTGGGATAAGCTACACCTTC
TRBV27	once	TRBJ2-7	-	CASTGRSSYEQYF	TGTGCCAGCACTGGGCGCAGCAGTTACGAGCAGTACTTC
TRBV2	-	TRBJ1-1	-	CASKVEALSTEAFF	TGTGCCAGCAAGGTTGAGGCCCTTTCGACTGAAGCTTTCTTT
TRBV5-1	-	TRBJ2-3	-	CASSFRDRNTQYF	TGCGCCAGCAGCTTCAGGGATAGGAATACGCAGTATTTT
TRBV19	-	TRBJ1-2	TRBD1	CASSIPRADRGEGYTF	TGTGCCAGTAGTATACCTCGGGCGGACAGGGGAGAGGGCTACACCTTC
TRBV27	few	TRBJ1-5	-	CASSPTFNSNQPQHF	TGTGCCAGCAGTCCAACATTTAATAGCAATCAGCCCCAGCATTTT
TRBV5-6	-	TRBJ1-2	-	CASTSQEVNYGYTF	TGTGCCAGCACCTCCCAGGAGGTAAACTATGGCTACACCTTC
TRBV19	-	TRBJ2-2	-	CASSIGLWGPGELFF	TGTGCCAGTAGTATAGGCCTCTGGGGGCCCGGGGAGCTGTTTTTT
TRBV5-4	-	TRBJ2-1	TRBD1	CASSLGGDRGHEQFF	TGTGCCAGCAGCTTGGGGGGGGACAGGGGGCATGAGCAGTTCTTC
TRBV9	-	TRBJ2-1	-	CASSVGGTYNEQFF	TGTGCCAGCAGCGTAGGTGGTACATACAATGAGCAGTTCTTC
TRBV19	-	TRBJ2-1	-	CASSIGFRASGGSYNEQFF	TGTGCCAGCAGTATAGGATTTCGGGCCAGCGGAGGCTCCTACAATGAGCAGTTCTTC
TRBV29-1	once	TRBJ1-4	-	CSASTGTNEKLFF	TGCAGCGCTTCGACAGGAACTAATGAAAAACTGTTTTTT
TRBV4-2	-	TRBJ2-1	TRBD2	CASSQEAGGLNEQFF	TGTGCCAGCAGCCAAGAAGCGGGAGGTTTGAATGAGCAGTTCTTC
TRBV12-5	once	TRBJ1-1	TRBD1	CASRGLRGTEAFF	TGTGCTAGCAGGGGGCTTCGGGGCACTGAAGCTTTCTTT
TRBV19	-	TRBJ2-1	-	CASSTRTADYNEQFF	TGTGCCAGTAGTACACGGACAGCAGACTACAATGAGCAGTTCTTC
TRBV5-4	-	TRBJ2-3	TRBD2	CAITSGSSPDTQYF	TGTGCCATTACTAGCGGGAGTTCCCCAGATACGCAGTATTTT
TRBV18	-	TRBJ1-5	-	CASSPVTPTIFSNQPQHF	TGTGCCAGCTCACCAGTAACTCCAACGATATTTAGCAATCAGCCCCAGCATTTT
TRBV27	-	TRBJ2-3	-	CAWGGRTDTQYF	TGTGCCTGGGGGGGGCGCACAGATACGCAGTATTTT
TRBV6-4	-	TRBJ2-1	TRBD1	CASSDSGTGGNEQFF	TGTGCCAGCAGTGACTCTGGGACAGGGGGCAATGAGCAGTTCTTC
TRBV28	-	TRBJ2-5	TRBD2	CASSFAGESETQYF	TGTGCCAGCAGTTTTGCGGGGGAGAGCGAGACCCAGTACTTC
TRBV5-1	few	TRBJ1-1	TRBD1	CASSQVTGGITEAFF	TGCGCCAGCAGCCAAGTGACAGGGGGCATCACTGAAGCTTTCTTT
TRBV18	-	TRBJ1-1	-	CASSLDSLNTEAFF	TGTGCCAGCTCACTGGACAGCCTAAACACTGAAGCTTTCTTT
TRBV29-1	once	TRBJ1-1	TRBD1	CSGSGQGTEAFF	TGCAGCGGATCGGGACAGGGAACTGAAGCTTTCTTT
TRBV27	-	TRBJ2-4	TRBD1	CASTTRTGGNKNIQYF	TGTGCCAGCACCACACGTACAGGGGGAAACAAAAACATTCAGTACTTC
TRBV5-1	-	TRBJ1-6	TRBD1	CASSLDRGNHSPLHF	TGCGCCAGCAGCTTGGACAGGGGGAATCATTCACCCCTCCACTTT